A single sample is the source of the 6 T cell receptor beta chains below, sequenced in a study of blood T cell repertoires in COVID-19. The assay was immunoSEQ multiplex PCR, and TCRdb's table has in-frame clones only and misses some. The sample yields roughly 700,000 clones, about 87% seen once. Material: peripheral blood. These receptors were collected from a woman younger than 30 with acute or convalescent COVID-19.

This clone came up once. CDR3 sequence: CASSSGNYNSPLHF. In nucleotides, the CDR3 is TGTGCCAGCAGCTCAGGAAACTATAATTCACCCCTCCACTTT. The rearrangement joins TRBV6-2 or TRBV6-3 to TRBJ1-6; D remains ambiguous. CDR3 length equals 14 residues. CDR1 MNHEY and CDR2 SVGEGT come from the germline V gene. V lost 6 bases and J 3 bases, leaving 9 bases between the germline ends.

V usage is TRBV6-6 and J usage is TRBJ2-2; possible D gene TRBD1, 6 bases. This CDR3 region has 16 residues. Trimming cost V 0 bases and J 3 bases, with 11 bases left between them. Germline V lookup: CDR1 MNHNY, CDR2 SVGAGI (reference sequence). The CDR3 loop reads CASSYSGRGDTGELFF. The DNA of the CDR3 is TGTGCCAGCAGTTACTCGGGCAGGGGTGACACCGGGGAGCTGTTTTTT.

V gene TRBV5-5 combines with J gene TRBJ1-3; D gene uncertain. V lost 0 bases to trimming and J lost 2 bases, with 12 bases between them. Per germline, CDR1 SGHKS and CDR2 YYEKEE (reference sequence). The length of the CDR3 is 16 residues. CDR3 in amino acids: CASSLDVSGTGNTIYF. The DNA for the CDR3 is TGTGCCAGCAGCTTGGACGTGTCGGGTACTGGAAACACCATATATTTT. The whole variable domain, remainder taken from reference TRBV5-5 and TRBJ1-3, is DAGVTQSPTHLIKTRGQQVTLRCSPISGHKSVSWYQQVLGQGPQFIFQYYEKEERGRGNFPDRFSARQFPNYSSELNVNALLLGDSALYLCASSLDVSGTGNTIYFGEGSWLTVV.

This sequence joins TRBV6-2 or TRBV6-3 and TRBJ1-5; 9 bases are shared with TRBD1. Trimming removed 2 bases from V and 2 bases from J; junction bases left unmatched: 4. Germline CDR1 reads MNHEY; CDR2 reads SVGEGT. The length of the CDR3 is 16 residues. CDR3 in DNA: TGTGCCAGCAGTTACCCGGGACAGGGACGCAATCAGCCCCAGCATTTT. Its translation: CASSYPGQGRNQPQHF.

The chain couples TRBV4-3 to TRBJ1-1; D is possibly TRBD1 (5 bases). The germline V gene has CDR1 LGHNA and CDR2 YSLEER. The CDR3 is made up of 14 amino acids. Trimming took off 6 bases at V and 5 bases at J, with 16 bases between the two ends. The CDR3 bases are TGCGCCAGCAGTGAAGACGGAGGGGAGACTGAAGCTTTCTTT. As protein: CASSEDGGETEAFF.

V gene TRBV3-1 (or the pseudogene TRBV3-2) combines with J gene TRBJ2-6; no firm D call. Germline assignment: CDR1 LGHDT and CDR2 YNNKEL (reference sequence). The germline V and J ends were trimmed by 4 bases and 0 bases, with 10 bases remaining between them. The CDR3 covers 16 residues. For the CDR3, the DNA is TGTGCCAGCAGCCCAGACCCGAGCTCTGGGGCCAACGTCCTGACTTTC. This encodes CASSPDPSSGANVLTF.